The 26 T cell receptor beta chains in this list originate from one sample, sequenced in a study of blood T cell repertoires in COVID-19. Clones were sequenced by immunoSEQ multiplex PCR, and TCRdb holds only the in-frame ones, with some missing. Here the sample spans fewer than 85,000 clones, 70% to 85% being singletons. What was sequenced was peripheral blood. These receptors originate from a woman aged 60-75 years with acute or convalescent COVID-19.

The V gene is TRBV9, the J gene TRBJ2-1, with 8 bases aligning to TRBD2. V was pared by 4 bases and J by 0 bases, with 3 bases of the junction left unmatched. The CDR3 totals 15 residues. The V gene's germline CDR1 is SGDLS and CDR2 YYNGEE. In DNA form, the CDR3 reads TGTGCCAGCAGCACAAGCGGGAGCTCCTACAATGAGCAGTTCTTC. Its protein is CASSTSGSSYNEQFF.

This clone was seen once. This chain links TRBV28 with TRBJ2-5; no clear D. The germline gives CDR1 MDHEN, CDR2 SYDVKM. This CDR3 is built from 13 residues. V was cut by 4 bases and J by 3 bases, with 9 bases left in between. The CDR3 reads CASSSFEKETQYF. CDR3 bases: TGTGCCAGCAGTTCGTTCGAGAAAGAGACCCAGTACTTC.

The rearrangement uses TRBV25-1 and TRBJ1-3, with D uncertain. The germline gives CDR1 MGHDK, CDR2 SYGVNS. The V end was cut by 7 bases, the J end by 2 bases, with 12 bases between. This CDR3 region has 14 residues. Here the CDR3 DNA reads TGTGCCAGCATTAGCGCGGGGACTGGAAACACCATATATTTT. This gives the protein CASISAGTGNTIYF.

This clone was counted once. V gene TRBV2 combines with J gene TRBJ2-3; a weak D match, TRBD1 (5 bases). Germline-derived CDR1 and CDR2 are SNHLY and FYNNEI. The CDR3 covers 14 residues. Deletions cut 3 bases from V and 1 base from J, with 8 bases between. In nucleotides, the CDR3 is TGTGCCAGCAGTGAGAAACAGGGCACAGATACGCAGTATTTT. Encoded protein: CASSEKQGTDTQYF.

This clone was recorded only once. This rearrangement joins TRBV2 to TRBJ2-7; TRBD2 is a possible D gene (6 bases). The germline V gene has CDR1 SNHLY and CDR2 FYNNEI. The CDR3 contains 13 residues. V gave up 6 bases and J gave up 3 bases, with 12 bases separating them. The CDR3: CASRSSGVYEQYF. The CDR3 nucleotides read TGTGCCAGCAGGTCTTCGGGGGTCTACGAGCAGTACTTC.

V and J are TRBV7-8 and TRBJ2-5; tentatively, D is TRBD1 (6 bases). Trimming removed 7 bases from V and 5 bases from J, with 20 bases in between. CDR1 and CDR2 from the germline V gene are SGHVS and FQNEAQ. This CDR3 has 15 amino acids. The CDR3 DNA is TGTGCCAGCACCGAGCAGGGGTTTAGGCAGGAGACCCAGTACTTC. Encoded protein: CASTEQGFRQETQYF.

This chain joins TRBV6-5 and TRBJ1-6, with 9 bases lining up with TRBD1. Germline values: CDR1 MNHEY, CDR2 SVGAGI. The CDR3 is made up of 15 amino acids. V dropped 2 bases and J dropped 6; count of bases not matched to a gene: 2. In DNA, the CDR3 is TGTGCCAGCAGTTACAACAGGGGGCTTAATTCACCCCTCCACTTT. Its translation: CASSYNRGLNSPLHF.

V usage is TRBV19 and J usage is TRBJ1-2; unclear D gene. V shed 6 bases and J shed 3 bases, with 14 bases lying between them. Per the germline V gene, CDR1 is LNHDA and CDR2 is SQIVND (reference sequence). The CDR3 contains 14 residues. The DNA of the CDR3 is TGTGCCAGTAGGAGCACGGGATGGGACTATGGCTACACCTTC. This codes for CASRSTGWDYGYTF. The full variable domain, completed using reference TRBV19 and TRBJ1-2, is DGGITQSPKYLFRKEGQNVTLSCEQNLNHDAMYWYRQDPGQGLRLIYYSQIVNDFQKGDIAEGYSVSREKKESFPLTVTSAQKNPTAFYLCASRSTGWDYGYTFGSGTRLTVV.

A single count supports this clone. The chain is built from TRBV28 and TRBJ1-4; maybe TRBD1 (5 bases). This CDR3 has 14 amino acids. Per the germline V gene, CDR1 is MDHEN and CDR2 is SYDVKM. V gave up 6 bases and J gave up 4 bases, with 12 bases separating them. CDR3 nucleotide sequence: TGTGCCAGCAGACACGACAGCCGTAATGAAAAACTGTTTTTT. This translates into CASRHDSRNEKLFF.

This clone was detected once. This chain uses TRBV5-6 with TRBJ1-2, with unresolved D. CDR1 and CDR2 (germline): SGHDT, YYEEEE. The CDR3 runs 13 residues. The V end lost 4 bases, the J end lost 4 bases, and 11 bases lay between the germline ends. The CDR3 sequence is CASSLGRAYGYTF. CDR3 nucleotides: TGTGCCAGCAGCCTTGGGAGGGCCTATGGCTACACCTTC.

This sequence joins TRBV18 and TRBJ2-7, with D hard to call. The germline V and J ends were trimmed by 2 bases and 6 bases, with 11 bases remaining between them. Germline values: CDR1 KGHSH, CDR2 LQKENI. CDR3 length: 13 amino acids. In nucleotides, the CDR3 is TGTGCCAGCTCACCAGGAGAACGCGCCGAGCAGTACTTC. This translates into CASSPGERAEQYF.

V gene TRBV3-1 (or the pseudogene TRBV3-2) combines with J gene TRBJ2-2; possible D gene TRBD2, 5 bases. The ends were cut back, 4 bases at V and 5 bases at J, with 14 bases in the middle. Germline CDR1 reads LGHDT; CDR2 reads YNNKEL (reference sequence). The length of the CDR3 is 15 residues. The CDR3 region is CASSLRRPGTGELFF. The CDR3 bases are TGTGCCAGCAGCCTTCGGAGGCCGGGAACCGGGGAGCTGTTTTTT.

In its sample, this clone was seen once. The V and J genes are TRBV2 and TRBJ1-2; TRBD1 might be the D (6 bases). The CDR3 totals 15 residues. The germline CDR1 and CDR2 sequences are SNHLY and FYNNEI. The ends were cut back, 6 bases at V and 3 bases at J, with 17 bases in the middle. CDR3 amino acids: CASRAPTGAYYGYTF. As DNA, the CDR3 is TGTGCCAGCAGGGCCCCGACAGGCGCTTACTATGGCTACACCTTC.

The chain joins TRBV5-1 to TRBJ2-7; TRBD1 is a possible D gene (5 bases). CDR3 size: 14 residues. The V gene lost 0 bases and the J gene lost 3 bases, with 10 bases spanning the gap. CDR1 is SGHRS, CDR2 YFSETQ, per germline. The CDR3 DNA reads as TGCGCCAGCAGCTTGGGGCAGGGTGTCTACGAGCAGTACTTC. It codes for CASSLGQGVYEQYF. The whole variable domain, remainder taken from reference TRBV5-1 and TRBJ2-7, is KAGVTQTPRYLIKTRGQQVTLSCSPISGHRSVSWYQQTPGQGLQFLFEYFSETQRNKGNFPGRFSGRQFSNSRSEMNVSTLELGDSALYLCASSLGQGVYEQYFGPGTRLTVT.

The CDR3 loop is CASSAGTSGVNTEAFF. In nucleotides, the CDR3 is TGTGCCAGCAGTGCCGGGACAAGCGGAGTGAACACTGAAGCTTTCTTT. This sequence joins TRBV6-1 and TRBJ1-1; a weak D match, TRBD1 (6 bases). Germline assignment: CDR1 MNHNS and CDR2 SASEGT. This CDR3 is 16 amino acids long. V lost 4 bases and J lost 0, with 15 bases in between.

The gene calls are TRBV7-3 and TRBJ2-1; D may be TRBD2 (6 bases). The ends were cut back, 2 bases at V and 9 bases at J, with 11 bases in the middle. The CDR3 runs 13 residues. CDR1 and CDR2 from the germline V gene are SGHTA and FQGTGA. CDR3 coding DNA: TGTGCCAGCAGCTTATTTGGGGAGGCTGAGCAGTTCTTC. This codes for CASSLFGEAEQFF.

The chain is built from TRBV28 and TRBJ2-4, with D perhaps TRBD1 (6 bases). Trimming took 2 bases from V and 3 from J, leaving 14 bases between them. The CDR3 is made up of 16 amino acids. Germline-derived CDR1 and CDR2 are MDHEN and SYDVKM. In DNA form, the CDR3 reads TGTGCCAGCAGTTTAAGGACAAAGGGGGACAAAAACATTCAGTACTTC. This sequence encodes CASSLRTKGDKNIQYF.

The CDR3 sequence is CAPSRVAGNTIYF. CDR3 DNA: TGTGCCCCCTCCCGGGTGGCTGGAAACACCATATATTTT. The chain joins TRBV6-5 to TRBJ1-3; D gene uncertain. V was cut by 11 bases and J by 2 bases, with 13 bases left in between. The CDR3 is 13 residues long. Looked up from germline, CDR1 is MNHEY and CDR2 is SVGAGI.

The chain recombines TRBV30 with TRBJ1-5; D is unclear. The V gene's germline CDR1 is GTSNPN and CDR2 SVGIG (reference sequence). CDR3 size: 15 residues. With 3 bases removed from V and 4 bases from J, the gap between germline ends came to 16 bases. In DNA form, the CDR3 reads TGTGCCTGGAGCTATGTTTCAGGTACTAATCAGCCCCAGCATTTT. Its translation: CAWSYVSGTNQPQHF. Filled out from reference TRBV30 and TRBJ1-5, the complete variable domain reads SQTIHQWPATLVQPVGSPLSLECTVEGTSNPNLYWYRQAAGRGLQLLFYSVGIGQISSEVPQNLSASRPQDRQFILSSKKLLLSDSGFYLCAWSYVSGTNQPQHFGDGTRLSIL.

The chain is built from TRBV27 and TRBJ1-1; D is possibly TRBD1 (5 bases). Per the germline V gene, CDR1 is MNHEY and CDR2 is SMNVEV (reference sequence). V was cut by 3 bases and J by 6 bases, with 14 bases left in between. The CDR3 is 14 amino acids. CDR3 in amino acids: CASSFVQGRSEAFF. The CDR3 DNA follows: TGTGCCAGCAGTTTTGTCCAGGGAAGGTCTGAAGCTTTCTTT.

CDR3 in amino acids: CASSLGRQENQPQHF. The CDR3 DNA follows: TGTGCCAGCAGCTTAGGTCGACAGGAGAATCAGCCCCAGCATTTT. The gene calls are TRBV7-8 and TRBJ1-5; TRBD1 is a possible D gene (6 bases). Germline values: CDR1 SGHVS, CDR2 FQNEAQ. V dropped 1 base and J dropped 4 bases, with 11 bases sitting between them. The CDR3 totals 15 residues. Looking up the rest from reference TRBV7-8 and TRBJ1-5 gives the full variable domain: GAGVSQSPRYKVAKRGQDVALRCDPISGHVSLFWYQQALGQGPEFLTYFQNEAQLDKSGLPSDRFFAERPEGSVSTLKIQRTQQEDSAVYLCASSLGRQENQPQHFGDGTRLSIL.

The rearrangement uses TRBV6-5 and TRBJ1-1; TRBD1 agrees at 7 bases. CDR3 length: 15 residues. V gave up 2 bases and J gave up 2 bases; unmatched junction bases: 5. Per germline, CDR1 MNHEY and CDR2 SVGAGI. In nucleotides, the CDR3 is TGTGCCAGCAGTTACCTGACAGGGAGAAACACTGAAGCTTTCTTT. Its protein product is CASSYLTGRNTEAFF.

This sequence joins TRBV28 and TRBJ1-5, with 7 bases lining up with TRBD1. The CDR3 runs to 13 residues. V dropped 8 bases and J dropped 9; count of bases not matched to a gene: 10. The V gene's germline CDR1 is MDHEN and CDR2 SYDVKM. The CDR3 nucleotides are TGTGCCAGCGCCGAGACAGGGATTTGGCCCCAGCATTTT. Protein: CASAETGIWPQHF.

This sequence joins TRBV7-9 and TRBJ1-2; D might be TRBD1 (5 bases). The CDR3 runs 12 residues. Deletions cut 1 base from V and 6 bases from J, with 6 bases between. In germline, CDR1 is SEHNR, CDR2 FQNEAQ (reference sequence). The CDR3 bases are TGTGCCAGCAGCTTAGGGGGCGATGGCTACACCTTC. Its translation: CASSLGGDGYTF.

The chain is built from TRBV5-1 and TRBJ2-1, with 9 positions matching TRBD1. Germline loops: CDR1 SGHRS, CDR2 YFSETQ. The ends lost 3 bases at V and 4 bases at J; junction bases unmatched: 11. CDR3 length: 17 residues. CDR3 sequence (DNA): TGCGCCAGCAGCTCAACTCCCGGGACAGGGAAATACAATGAGCAGTTCTTC. Its protein is CASSSTPGTGKYNEQFF. The variable domain in full, with the rest retrieved from reference TRBV5-1 and TRBJ2-1, is KAGVTQTPRYLIKTRGQQVTLSCSPISGHRSVSWYQQTPGQGLQFLFEYFSETQRNKGNFPGRFSGRQFSNSRSEMNVSTLELGDSALYLCASSSTPGTGKYNEQFFGPGTRLTVL.

V gene TRBV28 combines with J gene TRBJ2-1, with TRBD2 matching 11 bases. Looked up from germline, CDR1 is MDHEN and CDR2 is SYDVKM. The V and J ends lost 4 bases and 1 base, in that order; junction bases with no gene match: 9. This CDR3 is 18 amino acids long. The CDR3 is CASSSTSGSFASYNEQFF. In nucleotides, the CDR3 is TGTGCCAGCAGTTCCACTAGCGGGAGCTTCGCGTCCTACAATGAGCAGTTCTTC.